These 22 T cell receptor beta chains were sequenced from one sample in a study of monozygotic twins with cystic fibrosis. Data came from immunoSEQ multiplex PCR; TCRdb stores just in-frame clones and leaves some out. The sample has some 30,000 clones, roughly 90% seen once. Source material: blood. Receptor source: a girl aged 2 to 9 with cystic fibrosis.

The chain couples TRBV30 to TRBJ1-4, with 9 bases fitting TRBD1. This CDR3 is built from 15 residues. The germline CDR1 and CDR2 sequences are GTSNPN and SVGIG (reference sequence). Unmatched junction bases numbered 12, after V lost 3 bases and J lost 10 bases. CDR3 loop: CAWSLGTGNIAKLFF. In DNA, the CDR3 is TGTGCCTGGAGCCTCGGGACAGGGAATATAGCAAAACTGTTTTTT.

This rearrangement joins TRBV2 to TRBJ2-5, with TRBD2 matching over 10 bases. From germline, CDR1 is SNHLY and CDR2 FYNNEI. V trimming: 7 bases; J trimming: 7 bases; junction bases outside the gene matches: 12. The CDR3 has 15 residues. CDR3 sequence: CASTSTSGLLRTQYF. DNA for the CDR3: TGTGCCAGCACGTCGACTAGCGGGCTCCTAAGGACCCAGTACTTC.

V and J are TRBV7-8 and TRBJ1-2; 7 positions match TRBD1. The CDR3 loop spans 20 amino acids. Trimming took 0 bases from V and 2 from J; bases not matched to a gene: 18. The germline V gene has CDR1 SGHVS and CDR2 FQNEAQ. CDR3 sequence reads: CASSLAVPIALGQLNYGYTF. The CDR3 DNA sequence: TGTGCCAGCAGCTTAGCGGTTCCCATCGCCCTGGGACAGTTAAACTATGGCTACACCTTC.

The V and J genes are TRBV7-9 and TRBJ1-1; no firm D call. CDR1 and CDR2 (germline): SEHNR, FQNEAQ (reference sequence). The ends were cut back, 4 bases at V and 1 base at J, with 22 bases in the middle. The CDR3 totals 18 residues. CDR3 in amino acids: CASSSTFGRQARNTEAFF. Here the CDR3 DNA reads TGTGCCAGCAGCTCTACCTTCGGGAGGCAGGCTAGGAACACTGAAGCTTTCTTT.

The J gene is TRBJ2-7, the V gene TRBV11-2, with TRBD2 matching 13 bases. The germline V gene encodes CDR1 SGHAT and CDR2 FQNNGV. CDR3 size: 16 residues. V dropped 5 bases and J dropped 6; count of bases not matched to a gene: 10. In nucleotides, the CDR3 is TGTGCCAGCAGCCCGCGGCCGGGACTAGCGGGAATCGAGCAGTACTTC. This encodes CASSPRPGLAGIEQYF.

The gene calls are TRBV15 and TRBJ2-3, with D possibly matching TRBD2 (6 bases). The CDR3 length is 17 residues. Trimming cost V 0 bases and J 2 bases, with 15 bases left between them. Germline CDR1 reads LNHNV; CDR2 reads YYDKDF (reference sequence). CDR3 DNA: TGTGCCACCAGCAGAGATTCCGTGGGGGGATACACAGATACGCAGTATTTT. Translated, it gives CATSRDSVGGYTDTQYF.

The chain links TRBV5-4 to TRBJ2-2; 9 nucleotides align to TRBD2. Germline CDR1 is SGHNT and CDR2 is YYREEE (reference sequence). The ends lost 2 bases at V and 3 bases at J; junction bases unmatched: 5. CDR3 length: 16 residues. CDR3 bases: TGTGCCAGCAGCTTAGTAGCGGGAGATCACACCGGGGAGCTGTTTTTT. This translates into CASSLVAGDHTGELFF. The complete variable domain, with remaining parts taken from reference TRBV5-4 and TRBJ2-2, reads ETGVTQSPTHLIKTRGQQVTLRCSSQSGHNTVSWYQQALGQGPQFIFQYYREEENGRGNFPPRFSGLQFPNYSSELNVNALELDDSALYLCASSLVAGDHTGELFFGEGSRLTVL.

The chain joins TRBV6-6 to TRBJ1-3, with 8 positions matching TRBD1. The germline CDR1 and CDR2 sequences are MNHNY and SVGAGI (reference sequence). The CDR3 runs to 16 residues. The V segment lost 5 bases and the J segment 2 bases; nucleotides outside the gene matches: 8. The CDR3 reads CASSPSDRGAGNTIYF. DNA for the CDR3: TGTGCCAGCAGTCCCTCCGACAGGGGCGCTGGAAACACCATATATTTT.

The rearrangement joins TRBV4-2 to TRBJ2-7; 13 bases are a match to TRBD2. CDR1 LGHNA and CDR2 YNFKEQ come from the germline V gene. The CDR3 consists of 16 residues. With V trimmed by 1 base and J by 6 bases, 6 bases remained unmatched. The CDR3 coding sequence is TGTGCCAGCAGCCAAGTCCGGACTAGCGGGGGCATCGAGCAGTACTTC. Protein product: CASSQVRTSGGIEQYF.

CDR3 residues: CASSLRAQPNSPLHF. The CDR3 coding sequence is TGTGCCAGCAGCTTAAGGGCACAGCCGAATTCACCCCTCCACTTT. The chain uses TRBV11-1 and TRBJ1-6; no firm D call. V dropped 2 bases and J dropped 7 bases, with 12 bases sitting between them. Per germline, CDR1 SGHAT and CDR2 FQDESV (reference sequence). This CDR3 has 15 residues.

The genes are TRBV19 and TRBJ2-7, with D perhaps matching TRBD2 (5 bases). Germline assignment: CDR1 LNHDA and CDR2 SQIVND (reference sequence). V lost 3 bases, J lost 0 bases, and 12 bases lay in between. CDR3 length equals 15 residues. CDR3 in DNA: TGTGCCAGTAGTATGCAGGACGGGATCTCCTACGAGCAGTACTTC. Translated, it gives CASSMQDGISYEQYF.

This sequence joins TRBV10-3 and TRBJ1-5; 11 bases map to TRBD1. This CDR3 spans 12 amino acids. Losses at the gene ends were 11 bases for V and 5 bases for J; bases not matched to a gene: 2. CDR1 and CDR2 (germline): ENHRY, SYGVKD. As DNA, the CDR3 is TGTGCCGTGGGACAGGGGGATCAGCCCCAGCATTTT. It codes for CAVGQGDQPQHF.

V is TRBV14 and J is TRBJ2-7; 9 bases line up with TRBD1. CDR1 SGHDN and CDR2 FVKESK come from the germline V gene. The CDR3 loop spans 16 amino acids. V lost 3 bases to trimming and J lost 4 bases; unmatched junction nucleotides: 10. This chain's CDR3 is CASSQEYRDRVYEQYF. DNA for the CDR3: TGTGCCAGCAGCCAGGAATACCGGGACAGGGTTTACGAGCAGTACTTC.

This chain uses TRBV9 with TRBJ1-1; the D gene is possibly TRBD1 (6 bases). This CDR3 spans 14 amino acids. Germline-derived CDR1 and CDR2 are SGDLS and YYNGEE. V was cut by 4 bases and J by 0 bases, with 10 bases left in between. Here the CDR3 DNA reads TGTGCCAGCAGCTATACAGGGCTGAACACTGAAGCTTTCTTT. It is translated as CASSYTGLNTEAFF.

The genes are TRBV11-2 and TRBJ1-2; the match to TRBD1 covers 7 bases. CDR1 and CDR2 (germline): SGHAT, FQNNGV. V trimming: 1 base; J trimming: 7 bases; junction bases outside the gene matches: 15. The CDR3 covers 17 residues. The CDR3 reads CASSLGGLNSGGTGYTF. CDR3 DNA: TGTGCCAGCAGCTTAGGTGGTTTAAACTCAGGGGGAACTGGCTACACCTTC.

This clone was seen a single time. This rearrangement joins TRBV27 to TRBJ2-6; D remains ambiguous. The CDR3 consists of 14 residues. The V gene lost 6 bases and the J gene lost 4 bases, with 10 bases spanning the gap. From germline, CDR1 is MNHEY and CDR2 SMNVEV (reference sequence). CDR3 sequence (DNA): TGTGCCAGCAGCCTGGTGCTGGGGGCCAACGTCCTGACTTTC. Encoded protein: CASSLVLGANVLTF. The whole variable domain, filled in from reference TRBV27 and TRBJ2-6, reads EAQVTQNPRYLITVTGKKLTVTCSQNMNHEYMSWYRQDPGLGLRQIYYSMNVEVTDKGDVPEGYKVSRKEKRNFPLILESPSPNQTSLYFCASSLVLGANVLTFGAGSRLTVL.

The chain employs TRBV27 and TRBJ1-2, with D possibly being TRBD1 (5 bases). V dropped 2 bases and J dropped 3 bases, with 13 bases sitting between them. The germline CDR1 and CDR2 sequences are MNHEY and SMNVEV (reference sequence). The CDR3 spans 15 residues. CDR3 nucleotide sequence: TGTGCCAGCAGTTTAGTCGGGACCCCCGACTATGGCTACACCTTC. It specifies CASSLVGTPDYGYTF.

The rearrangement links TRBV7-8 to TRBJ2-5; D call uncertain. Germline V gene sequence: CDR1 SGHVS, CDR2 FQNEAQ. V gave up 5 bases and J gave up 0 bases, with 7 bases separating them. The CDR3 loop spans 13 amino acids. CDR3 in DNA: TGTGCCAGCAGCCCAGTTAACCAAGAGACCCAGTACTTC. Its protein product is CASSPVNQETQYF.

The chain joins TRBV4-3 to TRBJ1-5; the D is unclear. Per the germline V gene, CDR1 is LGHNA and CDR2 is YSLEER. Between the trimmed V and J ends, which lost 4 bases and 2 bases, there was a span of 12 bases. The CDR3 length is 15 residues. The CDR3 loop is CASSPTSVGNQPQHF. The CDR3 nucleotides are TGCGCCAGCAGCCCAACATCCGTCGGCAATCAGCCCCAGCATTTT.

The genes are TRBV5-1 and TRBJ1-1; D possibly corresponds to TRBD1 (6 bases). V gave up 4 bases and J gave up 1 base, with 14 bases separating them. This CDR3 contains 15 residues. Per germline, CDR1 SGHRS and CDR2 YFSETQ. The CDR3 DNA reads as TGCGCCAGCAGCCTAGGACAGACCACGAACACTGAAGCTTTCTTT. Translating gives CASSLGQTTNTEAFF.

This chain connects TRBV19 to TRBJ1-5; D gene unclear. Germline CDR1 LNHDA, CDR2 SQIVND (reference sequence). Trimming left V 5 bases short and J 0 bases short, with 14 bases between. The CDR3 contains 16 residues. CDR3 sequence reads: CASSPRTELSNQPQHF. DNA for the CDR3: TGTGCCAGTAGTCCTCGGACCGAACTTAGCAATCAGCCCCAGCATTTT.

The chain is built from TRBV20-1 and TRBJ2-1; D remains ambiguous. From germline, CDR1 is DFQATT and CDR2 SNEGSKA (reference sequence). The CDR3 length is 11 residues. As DNA, the CDR3 is TGCAGCTCTCGGCGGACGCAGGAGCAGTTCTTC. It is translated as CSSRRTQEQFF.